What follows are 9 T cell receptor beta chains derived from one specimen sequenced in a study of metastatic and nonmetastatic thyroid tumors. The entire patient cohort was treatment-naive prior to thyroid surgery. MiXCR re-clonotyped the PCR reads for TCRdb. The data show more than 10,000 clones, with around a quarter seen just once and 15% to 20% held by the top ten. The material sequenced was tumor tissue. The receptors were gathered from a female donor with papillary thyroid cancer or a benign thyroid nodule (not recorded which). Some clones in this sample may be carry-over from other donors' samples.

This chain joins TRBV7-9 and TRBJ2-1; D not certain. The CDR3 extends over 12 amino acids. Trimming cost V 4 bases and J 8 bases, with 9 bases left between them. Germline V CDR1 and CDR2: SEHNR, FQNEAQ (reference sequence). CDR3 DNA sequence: TGTGCCAGCAGCTGGGGTGGGGATGAGCAGTTCTTC. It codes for CASSWGGDEQFF.

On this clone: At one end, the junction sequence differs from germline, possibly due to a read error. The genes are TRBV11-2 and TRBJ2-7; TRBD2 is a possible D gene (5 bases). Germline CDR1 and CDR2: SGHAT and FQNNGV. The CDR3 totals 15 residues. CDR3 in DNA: TGTGTCAGCAGCTTAACGTTTTCGGGGATCAACGAGCAGTACTTC. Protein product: CVSSLTFSGINEQYF. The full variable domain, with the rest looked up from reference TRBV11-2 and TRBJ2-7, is EAGVAQSPRYKIIEKRQSVAFWCNPISGHATLYWYQQILGQGPKLLIQFQNNGVVDDSQLPKDRFSAERLKGVDSTLKIQPAKLEDSAVYLCVSSLTFSGINEQYFGPGTRLTVT.

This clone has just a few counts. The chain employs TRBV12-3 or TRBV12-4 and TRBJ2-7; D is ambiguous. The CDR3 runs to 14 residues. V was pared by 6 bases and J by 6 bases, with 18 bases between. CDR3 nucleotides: TGTGCCAGCAGCCCGGCCTCGACCCTGGCCGAGCAGTACTTC. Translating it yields CASSPASTLAEQYF.

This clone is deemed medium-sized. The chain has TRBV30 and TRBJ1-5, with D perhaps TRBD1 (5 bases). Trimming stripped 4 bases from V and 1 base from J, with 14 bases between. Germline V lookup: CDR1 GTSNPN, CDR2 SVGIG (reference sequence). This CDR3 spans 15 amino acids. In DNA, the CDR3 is TGTGCCTGGACGGTAAGGGGCGCGAGCAATCAGCCCCAGCATTTT. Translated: CAWTVRGASNQPQHF.

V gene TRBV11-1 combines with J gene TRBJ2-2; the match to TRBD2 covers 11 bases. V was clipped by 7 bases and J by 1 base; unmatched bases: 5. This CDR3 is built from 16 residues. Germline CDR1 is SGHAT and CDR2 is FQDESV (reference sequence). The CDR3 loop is CASNAGTSGNTGELFF. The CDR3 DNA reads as TGTGCCAGCAACGCCGGGACTAGCGGGAACACCGGGGAGCTGTTTTTT.

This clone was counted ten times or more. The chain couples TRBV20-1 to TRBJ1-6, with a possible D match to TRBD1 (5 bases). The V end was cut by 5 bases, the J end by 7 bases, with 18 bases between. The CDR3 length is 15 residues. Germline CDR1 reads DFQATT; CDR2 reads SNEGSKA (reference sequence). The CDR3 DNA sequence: TGCAGTGCTCCCCTCGGAACAGGAAGGAATTCACCCCTCCACTTT. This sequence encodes CSAPLGTGRNSPLHF.

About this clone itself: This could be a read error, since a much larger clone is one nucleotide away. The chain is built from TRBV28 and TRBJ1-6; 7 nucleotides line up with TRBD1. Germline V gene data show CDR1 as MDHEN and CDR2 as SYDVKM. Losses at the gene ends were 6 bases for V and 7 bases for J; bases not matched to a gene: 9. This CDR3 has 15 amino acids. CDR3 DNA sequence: TGTGCCAGCAGCCCATTTGTACAGGGGAATTCACCCCTCCACTTT. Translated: CASSPFVQGNSPLHF. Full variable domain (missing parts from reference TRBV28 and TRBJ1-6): DVKVTQSSRYLVKRTGEKVFLECVQDMDHENMFWYRQDPGLGLRLIYFSYDVKMKEKGDIPEGYSVSREKKERFSLILESASTNQTSMYLCASSPFVQGNSPLHFGNGTRLTVT.

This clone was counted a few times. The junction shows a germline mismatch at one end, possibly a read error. As DNA, the CDR3 is TGTGCAAGCAGTTACTCGGGGAAAAATGGGCAGTTCTTC. This encodes CASSYSGKNGQFF. V gene TRBV6-2 or TRBV6-3 combines with J gene TRBJ2-1, with a tentative D call TRBD2 (5 bases). The germline CDR1 and CDR2 sequences are MNHEY and SVGEGT. The CDR3 totals 13 residues.

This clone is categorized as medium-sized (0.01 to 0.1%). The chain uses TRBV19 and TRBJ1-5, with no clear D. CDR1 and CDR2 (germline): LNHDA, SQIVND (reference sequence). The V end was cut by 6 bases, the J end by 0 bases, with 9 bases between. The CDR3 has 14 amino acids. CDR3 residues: CASSPRTSNQPQHF. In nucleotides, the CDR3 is TGTGCCAGTAGCCCCCGGACTAGCAATCAGCCCCAGCATTTT. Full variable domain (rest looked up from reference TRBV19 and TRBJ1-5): DGGITQSPKYLFRKEGQNVTLSCEQNLNHDAMYWYRQDPGQGLRLIYYSQIVNDFQKGDIAEGYSVSREKKESFPLTVTSAQKNPTAFYLCASSPRTSNQPQHFGDGTRLSIL.